The 6 T cell receptor beta chains below all came from one sample that was sequenced in a study of blood T cell repertoires in COVID-19. Produced via immunoSEQ multiplex PCR; TCRdb's table is partial and in-frame only. The table shows about 220,000 clones, with approximately 83% occurring only once. The sequenced material came from PBMCs or T cells enriched from blood (not recorded which). All receptors come from a woman aged 60-70 years who had recovered from COVID-19.

The chain uses TRBV7-9 and TRBJ2-5; 8 bases fit TRBD1. Trimming removed 5 bases from V and 5 bases from J; junction bases left unmatched: 7. The germline V gene encodes CDR1 SEHNR and CDR2 FQNEAQ (reference sequence). The CDR3 covers 14 residues. This CDR3 reads CASSRTGGRETQYF. The DNA for the CDR3 is TGTGCCAGCAGCCGCACAGGGGGTCGCGAGACCCAGTACTTC.

The V call is TRBV29-1, the J call TRBJ2-2; 8 nucleotides line up with TRBD1. V lost 5 bases and J lost 6; bases outside the gene matches: 11. This CDR3 has 15 residues. CDR1 and CDR2 (germline): SQVTM, ANQGSEA. Here the CDR3 reads CSVRGGQGNPGELFF. CDR3 nucleotide sequence: TGCAGCGTTCGGGGAGGACAGGGAAATCCCGGGGAGCTGTTTTTT.

The J gene is TRBJ1-1, the V gene TRBV6-6; D gene unclear. The CDR3 loop spans 15 amino acids. Germline-derived CDR1 and CDR2 are MNHNY and SVGAGI (reference sequence). V dropped 6 bases and J dropped 0 bases, with 14 bases sitting between them. CDR3 in amino acids: CASSHVQALNTEAFF. CDR3 sequence (DNA): TGTGCCAGCAGCCACGTGCAAGCTTTGAACACTGAAGCTTTCTTT.

The rearrangement uses TRBV25-1 and TRBJ1-2, with a possible D match to TRBD1 (6 bases). Germline CDR1 reads MGHDK; CDR2 reads SYGVNS. The CDR3 runs to 14 residues. The V end lost 8 bases, the J end lost 1 base, and 14 bases lay between the germline ends. Here the CDR3 DNA reads TGTGCCAGCGAAGCCACAGGGATTAACTATGGCTACACCTTC. It is translated as CASEATGINYGYTF.

V is TRBV5-5 and J is TRBJ2-5; the match to TRBD2 covers 10 bases. CDR3 length equals 15 residues. The germline CDR1 and CDR2 sequences are SGHKS and YYEKEE (reference sequence). J gave up 5 bases and V 9 bases, and 13 bases lay outside the gene matches. CDR3 DNA: TGTGCCACCAGACTAGCGGGCCTCACCTCGGAGACCCAGTACTTC. It translates to CATRLAGLTSETQYF. Full variable domain (missing parts from reference TRBV5-5 and TRBJ2-5): DAGVTQSPTHLIKTRGQQVTLRCSPISGHKSVSWYQQVLGQGPQFIFQYYEKEERGRGNFPDRFSARQFPNYSSELNVNALLLGDSALYLCATRLAGLTSETQYFGPGTRLLVL.

The chain carries TRBV3-1 (or the pseudogene TRBV3-2) and TRBJ2-7, with 8 bases fitting TRBD2. V dropped 0 bases and J dropped 2; count of bases not matched to a gene: 3. The length of the CDR3 is 15 residues. The germline V gene has CDR1 LGHDT and CDR2 YNNKEL (reference sequence). The CDR3 spells CASSQDTGGPYEQYF. CDR3 in DNA: TGTGCCAGCAGCCAAGATACGGGAGGGCCCTACGAGCAGTACTTC.